This entry lists 19 T cell receptor beta chains sequenced from one sample in a study of a mutant IDH1 vaccine in newly diagnosed glioma. Some clones are missing from TCRdb's copy, which holds only in-frame ones; the method was immunoSEQ multiplex PCR. The sample has around 56,000 clones, roughly 82% seen once. Time point noted: week 5, during vaccination. The content of each vaccine dose was 300 ug of mutant IDH1 20-mer peptide, and topical imiquimod accompanied it. Antigens for these TCRs are unknown. The material was PBMCs, obtained from a glioma patient whose treatment included an IDH1 peptide vaccine. These receptors were obtained from a woman aged 18-29 years with glioma. Some clones in this sample may be carry-over from other donors' samples.

The chain has TRBV7-9 and TRBJ2-7; 8 nucleotides align to TRBD1. There are 16 residues in the CDR3. Germline trimming cut 5 bases from V and 3 bases from J; bases unmatched to any gene: 12. Germline V lookup: CDR1 SEHNR, CDR2 FQNEAQ (reference sequence). The CDR3 reads CASSPPGGQGYYEQYF. For the CDR3, the DNA is TGTGCCAGCAGCCCCCCCGGCGGACAGGGATACTACGAGCAGTACTTC.

This clone was seen only once. This chain joins TRBV18 and TRBJ2-1; 10 bases are a match to TRBD2. Germline assignment: CDR1 KGHSH and CDR2 LQKENI. Trimming removed 3 bases from V and 3 bases from J; junction bases left unmatched: 2. The CDR3 has 15 residues. The CDR3 reads CASSPGTSDYNEQFF. The DNA of the CDR3 is TGTGCCAGCTCACCCGGGACTAGCGACTACAATGAGCAGTTCTTC.

V usage is TRBV4-3 and J usage is TRBJ2-1, with 9 nucleotides matching TRBD1. Germline V gene lookup returns CDR1 LGHNA and CDR2 YSLEER. The trim removed 0 bases at V and 0 bases at J, leaving 0 bases unmatched. CDR3 length equals 16 residues. CDR3 region: CASSQEGQGSYNEQFF. The CDR3 DNA sequence: TGCGCCAGCAGCCAAGAGGGACAGGGCTCCTACAATGAGCAGTTCTTC.

This sequence joins TRBV7-2 and TRBJ2-3; 10 bases map to TRBD2. The V gene's germline CDR1 is SGHTA and CDR2 FQGNSA. The V and J ends lost 1 base and 5 bases, in that order; junction bases with no gene match: 6. The CDR3 covers 16 residues. CDR3 sequence: CASSLGAGGPGDTQYF. The CDR3 coding sequence is TGTGCCAGCAGCTTAGGAGCGGGGGGGCCAGGAGATACGCAGTATTTT.

This chain joins TRBV2 and TRBJ1-5; the match to TRBD1 covers 9 bases. Trimming took 5 bases from V and 3 from J; bases not matched to a gene: 5. Per germline, CDR1 SNHLY and CDR2 FYNNEI. The CDR3 sequence is 15 residues long. CDR3 in DNA: TGTGCCAGCAGTTTGGACAGGGGCATCAATCAGCCCCAGCATTTT. It yields the protein CASSLDRGINQPQHF.

The chain uses TRBV27 and TRBJ2-7; D not resolved. V was cut by 6 bases and J by 2 bases, with 11 bases left in between. Germline CDR1 reads MNHEY; CDR2 reads SMNVEV (reference sequence). The CDR3 runs to 13 residues. CDR3 residues: CASSALTTYEQYF. The CDR3, as DNA: TGTGCCAGCAGCGCCCTTACGACCTACGAGCAGTACTTC.

V usage is TRBV5-6 and J usage is TRBJ2-1; the D is unclear. The CDR3 covers 15 residues. In germline, CDR1 is SGHDT, CDR2 YYEEEE. With 4 bases removed from V and 0 bases from J, the gap between germline ends came to 11 bases. As DNA, the CDR3 is TGTGCCAGCAGCATCGACGGTTTCTCCTACAATGAGCAGTTCTTC. Translated: CASSIDGFSYNEQFF. Filled out from reference TRBV5-6 and TRBJ2-1, the complete variable domain reads DAGVTQSPTHLIKTRGQQVTLRCSPKSGHDTVSWYQQALGQGPQFIFQYYEEEERQRGNFPDRFSGHQFPNYSSELNVNALLLGDSALYLCASSIDGFSYNEQFFGPGTRLTVL.

The chain uses TRBV7-8 and TRBJ2-1; D perhaps matches TRBD2 (7 bases). Trimming took 0 bases from V and 7 from J, leaving 16 bases between them. This CDR3 is built from 16 residues. Germline V gene data show CDR1 as SGHVS and CDR2 as FQNEAQ. The CDR3 loop is CASSLARTGGVNEQFF. The CDR3 DNA follows: TGTGCCAGCAGCTTAGCGAGGACGGGGGGCGTAAATGAGCAGTTCTTC.

The chain links TRBV5-6 to TRBJ1-1; unclear D gene. CDR1 is SGHDT, CDR2 YYEEEE, per germline. CDR3 size: 12 residues. With 0 bases removed from V and 6 bases from J, the gap between germline ends came to 6 bases. The CDR3, as DNA: TGTGCCAGCAGCTTGGGAGAAGCTGAAGCTTTCTTT. Its protein is CASSLGEAEAFF. Full variable domain (rest looked up from reference TRBV5-6 and TRBJ1-1): DAGVTQSPTHLIKTRGQQVTLRCSPKSGHDTVSWYQQALGQGPQFIFQYYEEEERQRGNFPDRFSGHQFPNYSSELNVNALLLGDSALYLCASSLGEAEAFFGQGTRLTVV.

The J gene is TRBJ1-4, the V gene TRBV11-2; D uncertain. Trimming removed 0 bases at V and 3 bases at J, with 8 bases between. The V gene's germline CDR1 is SGHAT and CDR2 FQNNGV. This CDR3 has 15 amino acids. CDR3 loop: CASSLEGWANEKLFF. In DNA, the CDR3 is TGTGCCAGCAGCTTAGAAGGGTGGGCTAATGAAAAACTGTTTTTT.

The V and J genes are TRBV5-1 and TRBJ2-1; TRBD2 matches 10 bases. Germline V CDR1 and CDR2: SGHRS, YFSETQ. After removal of 4 bases from V and 6 bases from J, the junction contained 7 bases not matched to a gene. There are 15 residues in the CDR3. DNA for the CDR3: TGCGCCAGCAGCCAGGCTAGCGGGGGCCTCAATGAGCAGTTCTTC. Residues: CASSQASGGLNEQFF.

The chain is built from TRBV5-1 and TRBJ2-2; 8 bases align to TRBD1. CDR3 length: 13 amino acids. In germline, CDR1 is SGHRS, CDR2 YFSETQ. V trimming: 9 bases; J trimming: 1 base; junction bases outside the gene matches: 2. The CDR3 region is CATGTGNTGELFF. The CDR3 coding sequence is TGCGCCACCGGGACAGGGAACACCGGGGAGCTGTTTTTT.

The V call is TRBV27, the J call TRBJ2-7; D not resolved. Germline assignment: CDR1 MNHEY and CDR2 SMNVEV (reference sequence). This CDR3 is built from 14 residues. V was trimmed by 3 bases and J by 2 bases, leaving 11 bases between them. The CDR3 loop reads CASSFNKGPYEQYF. The CDR3 nucleotides are TGTGCCAGCAGTTTTAATAAGGGTCCCTACGAGCAGTACTTC.

This chain links TRBV2 with TRBJ1-3, with D tentatively TRBD1 (6 bases). Germline V gene sequence: CDR1 SNHLY, CDR2 FYNNEI. The V gene lost 5 bases and the J gene lost 4 bases, with 18 bases spanning the gap. This CDR3 region has 16 residues. The CDR3 is CASSQGSGGFGNTIYF. The CDR3, as DNA: TGTGCCAGCAGTCAGGGGTCCGGGGGCTTCGGAAACACCATATATTTT.

This chain joins TRBV27 and TRBJ2-2; D is perhaps TRBD2 (5 bases). This CDR3 region has 14 residues. Germline CDR1 reads MNHEY; CDR2 reads SMNVEV (reference sequence). V was pared by 7 bases and J by 2 bases, with 11 bases between. For the CDR3, the DNA is TGTGCCAGCAAGCCAAGCGGAAACACCGGGGAGCTGTTTTTT. Amino acids: CASKPSGNTGELFF.

The chain employs TRBV12-5 and TRBJ2-5; no definite D call. Germline CDR1 and CDR2: LGHNT and FRNRAP. V shed 0 bases and J shed 5 bases, with 4 bases lying between them. The CDR3 is 12 residues long. In DNA, the CDR3 is TGTGCTAGTGGTTTGGTGCTTGAGACCCAGTACTTC. It specifies CASGLVLETQYF.

The genes are TRBV6-5 and TRBJ1-5; D might be TRBD1 (6 bases). The CDR3 runs to 15 residues. CDR1 MNHEY and CDR2 SVGAGI come from the germline V gene. The V and J ends lost 6 bases and 2 bases respectively, with 14 bases between them. CDR3 nucleotide sequence: TGTGCCAGCAGATCTAGGGGGTCGGGCAATCAGCCCCAGCATTTT. Translated, it gives CASRSRGSGNQPQHF.

The rearrangement uses TRBV5-1 and TRBJ2-3, with D maybe TRBD1 (5 bases). The V gene's germline CDR1 is SGHRS and CDR2 YFSETQ. V was trimmed by 0 bases and J by 2 bases, leaving 16 bases between them. The CDR3 is 17 amino acids. The CDR3 here is CASSLEVGHSLTDTQYF. The DNA of the CDR3 is TGCGCCAGCAGCTTGGAGGTCGGACACTCCCTCACAGATACGCAGTATTTT.

This clone has only a few counts. This sequence joins TRBV14 and TRBJ2-7, with 8 bases lining up with TRBD2. CDR3 length: 16 amino acids. Germline lookup yields CDR1 SGHDN and CDR2 FVKESK. Unmatched junction bases numbered 7, after V lost 1 base and J lost 2 bases. CDR3 residues: CASSQGGGGPTYEQYF. The CDR3 nucleotides read TGTGCCAGCAGCCAAGGGGGCGGGGGGCCGACCTACGAGCAGTACTTC.